The 21 T cell receptor beta chains below all came from one sample that was sequenced in a study of human T cells and chemical hapten exposure. Time point meaning: patch test 1, 2 weeks after DPC sensitization. Indicated treatment: therapeutic diphenylcyclopropenone sensitization with weekly scalp DPC. In TCRdb, the RACE reads were re-called with MiXCR into one record per CDR3 protein. Among around 110,000 distinct CDR3 sequences, 12% were seen once, and the ten largest hold roughly 1.3%. The sequenced sample was whole blood, obtained in connection with sensitization to the hapten diphenylcyclopropenone (DPC). The source of these receptors is a woman in her forties or fifties with alopecia areata. Some clones in this sample may be carry-over from other donors' samples.

This clonotype was found many times. This chain connects TRBV29-1 to TRBJ1-2; maybe TRBD1 (6 bases). The CDR3 has 10 residues. The V end was cut by 7 bases, the J end by 7 bases, with 10 bases between. Germline loops: CDR1 SQVTM, CDR2 ANQGSEA. The CDR3 spells CSAGAGGYTF. The CDR3 DNA is TGCAGCGCGGGGGCAGGTGGCTACACCTTC.

This clonotype was recorded at least ten times. The chain recombines TRBV7-2 with TRBJ1-4; 7 bases match TRBD1. Germline-derived CDR1 and CDR2 are SGHTA and FQGNSA. The CDR3 covers 14 residues. V lost 2 bases to trimming and J lost 6 bases; unmatched junction nucleotides: 3. The CDR3, as DNA: TGTGCCAGCAGCTTACGACAGGGCGATGAAAAACTGTTTTTT. As protein: CASSLRQGDEKLFF.

This clonotype was counted at least ten times. The V gene is TRBV6-6, the J gene TRBJ2-5; possible D gene TRBD1, 6 bases. Per germline, CDR1 MNHNY and CDR2 SVGAGI (reference sequence). V gave up 6 bases and J gave up 1 base, with 12 bases separating them. CDR3 size: 14 residues. CDR3 nucleotides: TGTGCCAGCAGAATAACAGGGCTCCAAGAGACCCAGTACTTC. It codes for CASRITGLQETQYF.

This clonotype was observed at least ten times. The V and J genes are TRBV7-9 and TRBJ2-1; D unclear. Between the trimmed V and J ends, which lost 4 bases and 2 bases, there was a span of 15 bases. This CDR3 contains 16 residues. Germline V lookup: CDR1 SEHNR, CDR2 FQNEAQ (reference sequence). The CDR3 nucleotides are TGTGCCAGCAGCTCCTCGAACGCCAGTGCCTACAATGAGCAGTTCTTC. It specifies CASSSSNASAYNEQFF.

The V call is TRBV6-5, the J call TRBJ1-5, with a possible D match to TRBD1 (5 bases). V shed 10 bases and J shed 0 bases, with 10 bases lying between them. This CDR3 has 13 amino acids. Germline V gives CDR1 MNHEY, CDR2 SVGAGI. The CDR3 spells CATRRDSNQPQHF. DNA of the CDR3: TGTGCCACCCGCAGGGATAGCAATCAGCCCCAGCATTTT.

This clonotype appeared many times. The rearrangement links TRBV11-1 to TRBJ2-3; D may match TRBD1 or TRBD2 (5 bases each). The V end was cut by 7 bases, the J end by 3 bases, with 14 bases between. Germline CDR1 reads SGHAT; CDR2 reads FQDESV (reference sequence). The CDR3 has 14 residues. CDR3 region: CASTPGEGTDTQYF. The CDR3, as DNA: TGTGCCAGCACCCCCGGTGAGGGGACAGATACGCAGTATTTT.

In the case of this clonotype: A much larger clone differs by one base, so this may be a read error. The chain combines TRBV6-2 or TRBV6-3 with TRBJ2-1, with 7 bases identical to TRBD2. CDR3 length: 14 residues. CDR1 MNHEY and CDR2 SVGEGT come from the germline V gene. The CDR3 sequence: CACSIAGSPNEQFF. The DNA for the CDR3 is TGTGCCTGCAGTATAGCGGGCAGCCCGAATGAGCAGTTCTTC.

The chain joins TRBV5-1 to TRBJ2-1, with TRBD1 identical over 8 bases. The CDR3 loop spans 14 amino acids. Looked up from germline, CDR1 is SGHRS and CDR2 is YFSETQ. After removal of 6 bases from V and 4 bases from J, the junction contained 6 bases not matched to a gene. CDR3 protein: CASTGQGRYNEQFF. CDR3 DNA: TGCGCCAGCACCGGACAGGGAAGGTACAATGAGCAGTTCTTC.

This clonotype was recorded a few times. The CDR3 here is CASSLRRRTRLSYEQYF. The DNA for the CDR3 is TGTGCCAGCAGTTTACGGCGCAGGACTAGACTCTCCTACGAGCAGTACTTC. V is TRBV28 and J is TRBJ2-7; TRBD2 aligns across 7 bases. The germline CDR1 and CDR2 sequences are MDHEN and SYDVKM. J was trimmed by 0 bases and V by 2 bases; bases with no gene match: 10. CDR3 size: 17 residues. Variable domain in full (rest from reference TRBV28 and TRBJ2-7): DVKVTQSSRYLVKRTGEKVFLECVQDMDHENMFWYRQDPGLGLRLIYFSYDVKMKEKGDIPEGYSVSREKKERFSLILESASTNQTSMYLCASSLRRRTRLSYEQYFGPGTRLTVT.

This clonotype was seen at least ten times. This chain uses TRBV15 with TRBJ2-3, with D possibly being TRBD1 (6 bases). The CDR3 covers 16 residues. The germline gives CDR1 LNHNV, CDR2 YYDKDF (reference sequence). V was shortened by 1 base and J by 5 bases, with 16 bases between the two germline ends. DNA for the CDR3: TGTGCCACCAGCAGAGTCCATGGCGGACAGAGAGATACGCAGTATTTT. Amino acids: CATSRVHGGQRDTQYF.

This chain connects TRBV12-3 or TRBV12-4 to TRBJ1-5, with a tentative D call TRBD1 (5 bases). The CDR3 is made up of 13 amino acids. Between the trimmed V and J ends, which lost 3 bases and 7 bases, there was a span of 10 bases. The CDR3 nucleotides are TGTGCCAGCAGTTTGGGGGTGGGCCAGCCCCAGCATTTT. Translated, it gives CASSLGVGQPQHF.

The chain recombines TRBV12-3 or TRBV12-4 with TRBJ1-5; D remains ambiguous. This CDR3 has 12 residues. V was shortened by 1 base and J by 6 bases, with 4 bases between the two germline ends. CDR3 DNA sequence: TGTGCCAGCAGTTTAGAACTTCAGCCCCAGCATTTT. Encoded protein: CASSLELQPQHF.

This clonotype was seen at least ten times. This rearrangement joins TRBV20-1 to TRBJ1-1, with D hard to call. In germline, CDR1 is DFQATT, CDR2 SNEGSKA (reference sequence). The CDR3 spans 14 residues. Trimming took off 5 bases at V and 0 bases at J, with 13 bases between the two ends. Here the CDR3 DNA reads TGCAGTGCTCCAGACGCCGCTATGAACACTGAAGCTTTCTTT. Protein sequence: CSAPDAAMNTEAFF.

Points on this clonotype: This could be a read error, since a much larger clone is one nucleotide away. The chain employs TRBV29-1 and TRBJ2-7; D not resolved. The end of the DNA is better explained by TRBJ2-1, so the J call may be wrong. In germline, CDR1 is SQVTM, CDR2 ANQGSEA. This CDR3 has 12 amino acids. CDR3: CSGTVPPYEQFF. DNA for the CDR3: TGCAGCGGGACCGTGCCCCCATACGAGCAGTTCTTC.

CDR3 in DNA: TGTGCCAGCAGCTTGGGGACGGACATCTTCACCGGGGAGCTGTTTTTT. Its translation: CASSLGTDIFTGELFF. J is TRBJ2-2 and V is TRBV11-2, with D perhaps assigned TRBD1 or TRBD2 (5 bases each). CDR3 length: 16 amino acids. The germline CDR1 and CDR2 sequences are SGHAT and FQNNGV. Trimming cost V 3 bases and J 4 bases, with 15 bases left between them.

This chain joins TRBV4-3 and TRBJ2-7, with D possibly matching TRBD1 (6 bases). Between the trimmed V and J ends, which lost 3 bases and 0 bases, there was a span of 18 bases. The length of the CDR3 is 17 residues. CDR1 LGHNA and CDR2 YSLEER come from the germline V gene. The CDR3 nucleotides read TGCGCCAGCAGCCAGGGTAGGGGGTACGGACCCTCCTACGAGCAGTACTTC. Encoded protein: CASSQGRGYGPSYEQYF.

The V call is TRBV7-2, the J call TRBJ1-3; TRBD1 agrees at 8 bases. CDR3 length equals 15 residues. Losses at the gene ends were 5 bases for V and 0 bases for J; bases not matched to a gene: 3. Germline V gives CDR1 SGHTA, CDR2 FQGNSA. CDR3 in amino acids: CASSLTGGSGNTIYF. The DNA of the CDR3 is TGTGCCAGCAGCCTCACAGGGGGCTCTGGAAACACCATATATTTT.

The chain carries TRBV7-8 and TRBJ1-6; weak D call: TRBD1 (5 bases). From germline, CDR1 is SGHVS and CDR2 FQNEAQ. The V end was cut by 2 bases, the J end by 7 bases, with 12 bases between. CDR3 size: 15 residues. The CDR3 sequence: CASSLNQGPNSPLHF. The CDR3 nucleotides are TGTGCCAGCAGCTTAAATCAGGGACCCAATTCACCCCTCCACTTT.

This chain uses TRBV12-3 or TRBV12-4 with TRBJ2-7; perhaps TRBD2 as D (6 bases). This CDR3 has 15 amino acids. V lost 1 base to trimming and J lost 2 bases, with 12 bases between them. CDR3 sequence reads: CASSLVGLPTYEQYF. CDR3 nucleotide sequence: TGTGCCAGCAGTTTAGTGGGACTCCCAACCTACGAGCAGTACTTC.

This clonotype was detected many times. This chain connects TRBV29-1 to TRBJ2-5, with D possibly TRBD2 on 6 matching bases. The V end was cut by 7 bases, the J end by 7 bases, with 13 bases between. Germline V gene sequence: CDR1 SQVTM, CDR2 ANQGSEA. The CDR3 has 11 residues. DNA for the CDR3: TGCAGCGGAGCGGGTCCGGGGACCCAGTACTTC. Translated: CSGAGPGTQYF.

This clonotype was counted only a few times. The chain has TRBV5-1 and TRBJ2-1, with D possibly TRBD1 on 6 matching bases. The CDR3 loop spans 17 amino acids. V lost 4 bases to trimming and J lost 1 base, with 18 bases between them. In germline, CDR1 is SGHRS, CDR2 YFSETQ. The CDR3 is CASSPPLGGPSYNEQFF. The CDR3 region has the DNA TGCGCCAGCAGCCCCCCGCTTGGGGGCCCTTCCTACAATGAGCAGTTCTTC. The whole variable domain, filled in from reference TRBV5-1 and TRBJ2-1, reads KAGVTQTPRYLIKTRGQQVTLSCSPISGHRSVSWYQQTPGQGLQFLFEYFSETQRNKGNFPGRFSGRQFSNSRSEMNVSTLELGDSALYLCASSPPLGGPSYNEQFFGPGTRLTVL.